This T cell receptor beta chain derives from a study of T cells in Graves' hyperthyroidism and ophthalmopathy. The overall study: Any treatment followed the collection of peripheral blood at initial diagnosis.

This clonotype was counted many times. Trimming took 5 bases from V and 11 from J, leaving 15 bases between them. This CDR3 is 12 amino acids long. Amplification targeted TCR beta CDR3 regions from RNA transcripts. A set of HTBI primers served as the primers for a first-round RT-PCR of the TCR CDR3. TCRdb fed the multiplex PCR reads into MiXCR, producing one record per CDR3 protein. This repertoire shows approximately 400,000 distinct CDR3 sequences, about 15% found once; its top ten account for just under 8%. The study excluded patients with uncontrolled infection, other autoimmune disease, pregnancy or lactation. From more than 9.5 ml of fresh peripheral blood, PBMCs were isolated.

The sequenced sample was blood. The clonotype originates from a woman between 18 and 29 years old with Graves' hyperthyroidism. The V call is TRBV12-3 or TRBV12-4, the J call TRBJ1-1, with D unclear. The CDR3 reads CASSPRALGAFF. CDR3 nucleotides: TGTGCCAGCAGTCCGCGGGCCCTAGGGGCTTTCTTT.